The 27 T cell receptor beta chains presented below share a single source sample, sequenced in a study of beta chain features in type 1 diabetes (dated by TCRdb to 2017 to 2018). Library prep was done by the immunoSEQ multiplex PCR assay. All of the isolated RNA was reverse transcribed with the High Capacity cDNA Reverse Transcription Kit, so expressed TCRB transcripts were sequenced. TCRdb mirrors the immuneACCESS table, restricted to in-frame sequences. Some clones are absent from its copies; in checked studies, under half trace to an unresolved V gene, and the reason for the others is unknown. The sample table lists about 700,000 clones, 13% of them with a count of one. Less than 0.025% of the sample lies in the top ten. What the study reported, not specific to this receptor: A moderate but significant shortening of TCRB CDR3 length was observed in type 1 diabetes patients in all four CD4+ subsets.

Their antigens remain unidentified. The source material was naive CD4+ T cells from blood. Taken with the paper, the label for cell subset or site translates to: true naive CD4+ T cells. These TCRs come from a man aged 18 to 29 with type 1 diabetes.

The chain has TRBV2 and TRBJ2-1; D not resolved. The CDR3 contains 15 residues. V gave up 2 bases and J gave up 0 bases, with 8 bases separating them. Germline V gene data show CDR1 as SNHLY and CDR2 as FYNNEI. The CDR3 is CASSESWSSYNEQFF. The CDR3 DNA reads TGTGCCAGCAGTGAAAGCTGGAGCTCCTACAATGAGCAGTTCTTC.

J is TRBJ2-3 and V is TRBV11-2, with D hard to call. Looked up from germline, CDR1 is SGHAT and CDR2 is FQNNGV. With 4 bases removed from V and 2 bases from J, the gap between germline ends came to 7 bases. CDR3 length: 13 amino acids. CDR3 protein: CASSSHLTDTQYF. CDR3 sequence (DNA): TGTGCCAGCAGCTCACACCTCACAGATACGCAGTATTTT.

The chain uses TRBV6-5 and TRBJ2-1; 8 positions match TRBD1. V dropped 5 bases and J dropped 9; count of bases not matched to a gene: 6. The germline V gene has CDR1 MNHEY and CDR2 SVGAGI. The CDR3 is 13 amino acids. CDR3 bases: TGTGCCAGCAGTACTCTCAGGGGGCTTGAGCAGTTCTTC. Its translation: CASSTLRGLEQFF.

Regarding this clone: This sample includes further DNA sequences coding for the same CDR3. The CDR3 loop is CASSSPQGLSYEQYF. The DNA of the CDR3 is TGTGCCAGCAGTTCCCCCCAAGGGCTTTCATACGAGCAGTACTTC. The rearrangement uses TRBV28 and TRBJ2-7, with D unclear. The CDR3 length is 15 residues. Trimming shortened V by 4 bases and J by 4 bases, and 17 bases separated the two germline ends. The germline V gene encodes CDR1 MDHEN and CDR2 SYDVKM.

This clone was recorded a few times. The chain couples TRBV19 to TRBJ2-3; TRBD1 matches at 10 bases. The CDR3 covers 15 residues. CDR1 LNHDA and CDR2 SQIVND come from the germline V gene (reference sequence). The V gene end was trimmed by 6 bases and the J gene end by 2 bases; junction bases not matched to a gene: 5. The CDR3 is CASSEDRGTTDTQYF. Here the CDR3 DNA reads TGTGCCAGTAGCGAGGACAGGGGGACCACAGATACGCAGTATTTT.

This clone was detected a few times. The chain joins TRBV4-1 to TRBJ2-7; 8 bases are shared with TRBD1. Germline lookup yields CDR1 MGHRA and CDR2 YSYEKL. V lost 4 bases and J lost 1; bases outside the gene matches: 6. This CDR3 is 15 amino acids long. CDR3 sequence (DNA): TGCGCCAGCAGCCGCGGACAGGGCCCTTCCTACGAGCAGTACTTC. Amino acids: CASSRGQGPSYEQYF.

V gene TRBV7-2 combines with J gene TRBJ2-1, with TRBD2 matching over 12 bases. CDR1 is SGHTA, CDR2 FQGNSA, per germline. The CDR3 loop spans 16 amino acids. The trim removed 5 bases at V and 8 bases at J, leaving 10 bases unmatched. The CDR3 loop is CASSRRASGGEDEQFF. CDR3 bases: TGTGCCAGCAGCCGTCGGGCTAGCGGGGGGGAGGATGAGCAGTTCTTC. Together with reference TRBV7-2 and TRBJ2-1, the CDR3 gives the full variable domain: GAGVSQSPSNKVTEKGKDVELRCDPISGHTALYWYRQSLGQGLEFLIYFQGNSAPDKSGLPSDRFSAERTGGSVSTLTIQRTQQEDSAVYLCASSRRASGGEDEQFFGPGTRLTVL.

This sequence joins TRBV2 and TRBJ1-2; D perhaps matches TRBD1 (5 bases). CDR3 length: 13 amino acids. The V end was cut by 4 bases, the J end by 2 bases, with 8 bases between. Germline CDR1 SNHLY, CDR2 FYNNEI. CDR3 residues: CASSAQGNYGYTF. The CDR3 nucleotides are TGTGCCAGCAGTGCTCAGGGAAACTATGGCTACACCTTC.

This chain connects TRBV27 to TRBJ2-3; D might be TRBD1 (6 bases). Looked up from germline, CDR1 is MNHEY and CDR2 is SMNVEV (reference sequence). The CDR3 totals 16 residues. The V end was cut by 4 bases, the J end by 2 bases, with 16 bases between. The CDR3 nucleotides read TGTGCCAGCAGTTCCCTAATACAGGGCGCCACAGATACGCAGTATTTT. Translation: CASSSLIQGATDTQYF.

This clone appeared a few times. The chain employs TRBV7-2 and TRBJ1-4, with D possibly matching TRBD1 (5 bases). Germline CDR1 SGHTA, CDR2 FQGNSA. V lost 6 bases and J lost 7, with 21 bases in between. There are 16 residues in the CDR3. DNA of the CDR3: TGTGCCAGCAGTCCCCGACGGACGCGGGGGAGTGAAAAACTGTTTTTT. This sequence encodes CASSPRRTRGSEKLFF.

This chain joins TRBV6-6 and TRBJ1-2, with 9 bases lining up with TRBD1. J gave up 2 bases and V 5 bases, and 6 bases lay outside the gene matches. Germline V CDR1 and CDR2: MNHNY, SVGAGI (reference sequence). The CDR3 spans 15 residues. CDR3 amino acids: CASSTPGQGNYGYTF. CDR3 DNA: TGTGCCAGCAGTACCCCGGGACAGGGAAACTATGGCTACACCTTC.

The chain links TRBV5-4 to TRBJ2-3; possibly TRBD1 or TRBD2 for D (5 bases each). Trimming pared 1 base from V and 1 base from J, leaving 13 bases between. Germline values: CDR1 SGHNT, CDR2 YYREEE (reference sequence). The CDR3 covers 16 residues. CDR3 in amino acids: CASSLPAGAGTDTQYF. DNA of the CDR3: TGTGCCAGCAGCTTGCCCGCCGGGGCCGGCACAGATACGCAGTATTTT. The full variable domain, with the rest looked up from reference TRBV5-4 and TRBJ2-3, is ETGVTQSPTHLIKTRGQQVTLRCSSQSGHNTVSWYQQALGQGPQFIFQYYREEENGRGNFPPRFSGLQFPNYSSELNVNALELDDSALYLCASSLPAGAGTDTQYFGPGTRLTVL.

In regard to this clone: Other DNA sequences in this specimen translate into the identical CDR3. This chain joins TRBV6-5 and TRBJ1-2, with a possible D match to TRBD1 (5 bases). CDR3 length: 13 amino acids. With 2 bases removed from V and 2 bases from J, the gap between germline ends came to 6 bases. The V gene's germline CDR1 is MNHEY and CDR2 SVGAGI. Written as DNA, the CDR3 is TGTGCCAGCAGTTACGACAGAAACTATGGCTACACCTTC. This sequence encodes CASSYDRNYGYTF.

The V gene is TRBV6-5, the J gene TRBJ1-1, with D possibly matching TRBD1 (6 bases). V shed 5 bases and J shed 1 base, with 8 bases lying between them. Germline V lookup: CDR1 MNHEY, CDR2 SVGAGI. The CDR3 contains 13 residues. CDR3 nucleotide sequence: TGTGCCAGCAGTCGACAGGCGAACACTGAAGCTTTCTTT. It yields the protein CASSRQANTEAFF.

This clone showed up just a few times. This CDR3 is CASSEISGQPQHF. Written as DNA, the CDR3 is TGTGCCAGCAGTGAAATCTCGGGCCAGCCCCAGCATTTT. V gene TRBV6-1 combines with J gene TRBJ1-5, with D unclear. The germline V and J ends were trimmed by 2 bases and 7 bases, with 9 bases remaining between them. CDR1 and CDR2 from the germline V gene are MNHNS and SASEGT. CDR3 length equals 13 residues.

The CDR3 nucleotides are TGTGCCAGCACCCGGCGAGGGGCCCACACAGATACGCAGTATTTT. Translating it yields CASTRRGAHTDTQYF. The rearrangement links TRBV6-6 to TRBJ2-3; D might be TRBD1 or TRBD2, each matching 5 bases. V was trimmed by 7 bases and J by 2 bases, leaving 16 bases between them. Germline V lookup: CDR1 MNHNY, CDR2 SVGAGI (reference sequence). CDR3 length: 15 residues.

The chain uses TRBV7-9 and TRBJ2-7; 7 nucleotides agree with TRBD1. The CDR3 loop spans 15 amino acids. CDR1 and CDR2 (germline): SEHNR, FQNEAQ (reference sequence). V was clipped by 0 bases and J by 5 bases; unmatched bases: 7. For the CDR3, the DNA is TGTGCCAGCAGCTTAGCCCCGGACAGGCTCCACGAGCAGTACTTC. It codes for CASSLAPDRLHEQYF.

This clone came up once. The V gene is TRBV23-1, the J gene TRBJ2-5; D gene unclear. TRBV23-1 is treated as an ORF (open reading frame) with a function not yet certain. Trimming shortened V by 1 base and J by 2 bases, and 14 bases separated the two germline ends. CDR3 length: 16 residues. The CDR3 region is CASSQCQTSKQETQYF. The CDR3 coding sequence is TGCGCCAGCAGTCAATGCCAAACGAGTAAACAAGAGACCCAGTACTTC.

The chain employs TRBV29-1 and TRBJ1-1, with D maybe TRBD1 (6 bases). Germline CDR1 reads SQVTM; CDR2 reads ANQGSEA. V was shortened by 4 bases and J by 5 bases, with 14 bases between the two germline ends. This CDR3 is 13 amino acids long. The CDR3 reads CSVGTGPGTEAFF. The DNA for the CDR3 is TGCAGCGTTGGAACAGGGCCTGGGACTGAAGCTTTCTTT. Using reference TRBV29-1 and TRBJ1-1 for the parts outside the CDR3, the full variable domain is SAVISQKPSRDICQRGTSLTIQCQVDSQVTMMFWYRQQPGQSLTLIATANQGSEATYESGFVIDKFPISRPNLTFSTLTVSNMSPEDSSIYLCSVGTGPGTEAFFGQGTRLTVV.

CDR3 bases: TGTGCCAGCAGCTCCACAGGGGCTTTGGTCAATGAGCAGTTCTTC. The encoded protein is CASSSTGALVNEQFF. The chain combines TRBV7-3 with TRBJ2-1; 7 bases align to TRBD1. There are 15 residues in the CDR3. With 4 bases clipped from V and 6 bases from J, the junction kept 9 bases outside the gene matches. Germline CDR1 reads SGHTA; CDR2 reads FQGTGA.

This chain connects TRBV2 to TRBJ1-2, with D unclear. The CDR3 runs to 12 residues. Trimming left V 9 bases short and J 1 base short, with 9 bases between. From germline, CDR1 is SNHLY and CDR2 FYNNEI. CDR3 in DNA: TGTGCCAGTAGGGAAGATAACTATGGCTACACCTTC. Translation: CASREDNYGYTF. The full variable domain, completed using reference TRBV2 and TRBJ1-2, is EPEVTQTPSHQVTQMGQEVILRCVPISNHLYFYWYRQILGQKVEFLVSFYNNEISEKSEIFDDQFSVERPDGSNFTLKIRSTKLEDSAMYFCASREDNYGYTFGSGTRLTVV.

The V gene is TRBV19, the J gene TRBJ2-3; perhaps TRBD2 as D (5 bases). Germline V gene data show CDR1 as LNHDA and CDR2 as SQIVND (reference sequence). V was shortened by 6 bases and J by 6 bases, with 13 bases between the two germline ends. The CDR3 loop spans 13 amino acids. The CDR3 nucleotides read TGTGCCAGTAGGACAACTAGAGCCGATACGCAGTATTTT. It specifies CASRTTRADTQYF.

This clone was observed a handful of times. The V and J genes are TRBV25-1 and TRBJ2-1, with D unresolved. The CDR3 consists of 15 residues. Germline CDR1 is MGHDK and CDR2 is SYGVNS. The V end lost 3 bases, the J end lost 0 bases, and 9 bases lay between the germline ends. CDR3 DNA: TGTGCCAGCAGTGAGCCTTCGAGCTCCTACAATGAGCAGTTCTTC. Residues: CASSEPSSSYNEQFF.

The chain uses TRBV4-2 and TRBJ2-2; weak D call: TRBD1 (6 bases). Germline assignment: CDR1 LGHNA and CDR2 YNFKEQ. V was pared by 4 bases and J by 1 base, with 19 bases between. CDR3 length: 18 residues. The CDR3 sequence: CASSLLQGWGENTGELFF. DNA of the CDR3: TGTGCCAGCAGCCTGTTACAGGGATGGGGAGAGAACACCGGGGAGCTGTTTTTT.

CDR3 in amino acids: CASSENGQRTEAFF. The CDR3 DNA reads as TGTGCCAGCAGTGAAAACGGCCAAAGGACTGAAGCTTTCTTT. The chain carries TRBV6-1 and TRBJ1-1; no definite D call. CDR1 is MNHNS and CDR2 is SASEGT in the germline V gene. Trimming removed 2 bases from V and 5 bases from J, with 12 bases in between. CDR3 size: 14 residues.

The gene calls are TRBV7-9 and TRBJ1-1, with D unclear. The V gene lost 3 bases and the J gene lost 1 base, with 12 bases spanning the gap. The germline CDR1 and CDR2 sequences are SEHNR and FQNEAQ (reference sequence). The CDR3 runs to 15 residues. DNA of the CDR3: TGTGCCAGCAGCTTCGGACGGGCTGGGAACACTGAAGCTTTCTTT. Its protein product is CASSFGRAGNTEAFF.

The CDR3 nucleotides are TGTGCCAGCAGCATCTTAGCGGGGGGGGAGAATGAGCAGTTCTTC. Encoded protein: CASSILAGGENEQFF. This sequence joins TRBV27 and TRBJ2-1, with 11 bases matching TRBD2. Germline trimming cut 6 bases from V and 7 bases from J; bases unmatched to any gene: 8. Germline loops: CDR1 MNHEY, CDR2 SMNVEV (reference sequence). The CDR3 totals 15 residues.